A selection of T cell receptor beta chains follows, all from one sample in a study of PD-1 blockade in classical Hodgkin lymphoma. This table comes from immunoSEQ multiplex PCR, and its TCRdb copy is limited to in-frame clones, with some not included. The sample holds 20,000 to 30,000 clones, around 70% seen once. Sequenced material: peripheral blood mononuclear cells (PBMCs), taken at baseline. Source of these receptors: a human donor with classical Hodgkin lymphoma. Each CDR3 is given with its conserved first and last residue. The order of the fields is clone size, J gene, D gene, V gene, CDR3 protein, CDR3 DNA. A D gene is named only where the DNA matches it firmly. Clone size is stated in some rows and not others, as once, few, many or a class when expanded.

NA TRBJ2-7 NA TRBV9 CASSVGSGGSYEQYF TGTGCCAGCAGCGTAGGGTCCGGGGGCTCCTACGAGCAGTACTTC
NA TRBJ2-7 NA TRBV19 CASSMVASYEQYF TGTGCCAGTAGTATGGTAGCATCCTACGAGCAGTACTTC
NA TRBJ2-5 NA TRBV28 CASSERGNQETQYF TGTGCCAGCAGTGAGAGGGGCAATCAAGAGACCCAGTACTTC
NA TRBJ2-1 NA TRBV5-1 CASSLEGGLAVNYNEQFF TGCGCCAGCAGTCTGGAAGGGGGGTTAGCAGTAAACTACAATGAGCAGTTCTTC
NA TRBJ1-4 TRBD1 TRBV28 CASSLPWTGVGEEKLFF TGTGCCAGCAGTTTACCATGGACAGGGGTTGGAGAGGAAAAACTGTTTTTT
NA TRBJ1-2 TRBD1 TRBV5-1 CASSSATGKSNGYTF TGCGCCAGCAGCTCTGCGACAGGGAAGAGCAATGGCTACACCTTC
NA TRBJ2-7 NA TRBV30 CAWSHGTGLYEQYF TGTGCCTGGAGCCACGGGACGGGCCTCTACGAGCAGTACTTC
NA TRBJ1-1 NA TRBV5-4 CASSPNEDEAFF TGTGCCAGCAGCCCGAATGAAGATGAAGCTTTCTTT
NA TRBJ2-1 TRBD2 TRBV4-2 CASSPGLAGGNEQFF TGTGCCAGCAGCCCCGGACTAGCGGGTGGTAATGAGCAGTTCTTC
NA TRBJ1-4 TRBD1 TRBV13 CASSLGQGGGEKLFF TGTGCCAGCAGCCTCGGACAGGGTGGTGGTGAAAAACTGTTTTTT
NA TRBJ2-4 TRBD2 TRBV11-2 CASSLGEGTLNIQYF TGTGCCAGCAGCTTAGGGGAGGGGACTTTGAACATTCAGTACTTC
once TRBJ2-2 NA TRBV7-2 CASSLRRGPSATGELFF TGTGCCAGCAGCTTACGTCGGGGGCCGTCGGCCACCGGGGAGCTGTTTTTT
NA TRBJ1-2 NA TRBV7-9 CASSSRQFWGYTF TGTGCCAGCAGCTCCAGACAGTTTTGGGGCTACACCTTC
few TRBJ1-4 NA TRBV27 CASSLTGPNEKLFF TGTGCCAGCAGCTTAACAGGCCCTAATGAAAAACTGTTTTTT
NA TRBJ2-7 TRBD1 TRBV7-8 CASSLGYQGAYEQYF TGTGCCAGCAGCTTAGGATATCAGGGGGCCTACGAGCAGTACTTC
once TRBJ2-7 NA TRBV15 CATSRDRGALEQYF TGTGCCACCAGCAGAGATAGGGGGGCGTTGGAGCAGTACTTC
NA TRBJ2-1 NA TRBV7-9 CASSLYLNEQFF TGTGCCAGCAGCTTATATTTAAATGAGCAGTTCTTC
NA TRBJ1-2 TRBD1 TRBV2 CASSDQGRTGLVGYGYTF TGTGCCAGCAGTGACCAGGGGAGGACAGGGCTCGTTGGGTATGGCTACACCTTC
NA TRBJ2-3 TRBD2 TRBV19 CASSLLAGGPKTQYF TGTGCCAGTAGCTTACTAGCGGGGGGGCCGAAAACGCAGTATTTT
few TRBJ1-1 NA TRBV9 CASSEGGNTEAFF TGTGCCAGCAGCGAGGGAGGGAACACTGAAGCTTTCTTT
NA TRBJ2-7 TRBD2 TRBV27 CASSLSSGGAWEQYF TGTGCCAGCAGTTTATCTAGCGGGGGGGCCTGGGAGCAGTACTTC
NA TRBJ2-5 TRBD1 TRBV5-6 CASSQFRDRDQETQYF TGTGCCAGCAGCCAATTCCGGGACAGGGACCAAGAGACCCAGTACTTC
NA TRBJ2-7 TRBD2 TRBV11-2 CASSLVAGGPLYEQYF TGTGCCAGCAGCTTAGTAGCGGGGGGCCCCCTCTACGAGCAGTACTTC
NA TRBJ1-2 NA TRBV7-9 CASSVVLDGYTF TGTGCCAGCAGCGTCGTTCTTGATGGCTACACCTTC
few TRBJ1-3 TRBD1 TRBV11-2 CASSPYRGLRSGNTIYF TGTGCCAGCAGCCCATACAGGGGACTCCGCTCTGGAAACACCATATATTTT
medium-sized TRBJ2-7 NA TRBV27 CASSYGPTYEQYF TGTGCCAGCAGTTACGGACCGACATACGAGCAGTACTTC
NA TRBJ2-1 TRBD2 TRBV5-6 CASSLIAGPSYNEQFF TGTGCCAGCAGCTTAATAGCGGGGCCTTCCTACAATGAGCAGTTCTTC